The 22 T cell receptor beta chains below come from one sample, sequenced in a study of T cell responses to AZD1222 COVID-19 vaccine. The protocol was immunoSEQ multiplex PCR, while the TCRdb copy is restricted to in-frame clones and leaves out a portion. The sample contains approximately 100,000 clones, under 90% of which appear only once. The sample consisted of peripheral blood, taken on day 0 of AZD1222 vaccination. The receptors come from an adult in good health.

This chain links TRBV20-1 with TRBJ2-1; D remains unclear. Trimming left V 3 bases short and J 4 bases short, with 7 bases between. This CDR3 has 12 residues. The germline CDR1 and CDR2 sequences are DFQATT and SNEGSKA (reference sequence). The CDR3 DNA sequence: TGCAGTGCTAGTGCCCTATACAATGAGCAGTTCTTC. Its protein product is CSASALYNEQFF.

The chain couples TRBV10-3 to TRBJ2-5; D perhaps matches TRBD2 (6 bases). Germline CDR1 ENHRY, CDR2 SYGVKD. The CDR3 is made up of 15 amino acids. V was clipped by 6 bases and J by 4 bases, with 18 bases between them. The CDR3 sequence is CAISSPGLGVETQYF. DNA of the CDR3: TGTGCCATCAGCTCTCCGGGACTGGGGGTAGAGACCCAGTACTTC.

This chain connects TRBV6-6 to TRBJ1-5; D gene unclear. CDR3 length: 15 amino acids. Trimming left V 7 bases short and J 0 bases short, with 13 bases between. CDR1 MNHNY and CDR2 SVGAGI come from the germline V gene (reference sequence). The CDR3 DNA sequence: TGTGCCAGCATTCCGCGGGCGTATAGCAATCAGCCCCAGCATTTT. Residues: CASIPRAYSNQPQHF.

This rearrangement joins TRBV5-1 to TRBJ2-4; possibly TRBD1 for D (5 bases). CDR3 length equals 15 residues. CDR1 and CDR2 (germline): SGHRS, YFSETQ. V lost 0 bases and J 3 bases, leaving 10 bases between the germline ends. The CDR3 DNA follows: TGCGCCAGCAGCTTGGCAGGGAAGGGCAAAAACATTCAGTACTTC. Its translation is CASSLAGKGKNIQYF. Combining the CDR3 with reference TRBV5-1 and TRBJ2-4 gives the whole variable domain KAGVTQTPRYLIKTRGQQVTLSCSPISGHRSVSWYQQTPGQGLQFLFEYFSETQRNKGNFPGRFSGRQFSNSRSEMNVSTLELGDSALYLCASSLAGKGKNIQYFGAGTRLSVL.

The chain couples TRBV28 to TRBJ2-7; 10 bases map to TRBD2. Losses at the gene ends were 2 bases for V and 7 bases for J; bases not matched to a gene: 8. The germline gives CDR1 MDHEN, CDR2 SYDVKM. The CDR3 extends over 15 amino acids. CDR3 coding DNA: TGTGCCAGCAGTTTAAGTCTAGCGGGAGTGGGGGAGCAGTACTTC. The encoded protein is CASSLSLAGVGEQYF. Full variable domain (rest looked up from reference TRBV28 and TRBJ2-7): DVKVTQSSRYLVKRTGEKVFLECVQDMDHENMFWYRQDPGLGLRLIYFSYDVKMKEKGDIPEGYSVSREKKERFSLILESASTNQTSMYLCASSLSLAGVGEQYFGPGTRLTVT.

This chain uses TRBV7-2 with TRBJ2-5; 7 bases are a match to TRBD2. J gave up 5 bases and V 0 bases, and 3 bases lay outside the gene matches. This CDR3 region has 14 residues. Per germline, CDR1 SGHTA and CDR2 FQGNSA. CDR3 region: CASSLAGGPETQYF. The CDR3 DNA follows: TGTGCCAGCAGCTTAGCGGGAGGGCCTGAGACCCAGTACTTC.

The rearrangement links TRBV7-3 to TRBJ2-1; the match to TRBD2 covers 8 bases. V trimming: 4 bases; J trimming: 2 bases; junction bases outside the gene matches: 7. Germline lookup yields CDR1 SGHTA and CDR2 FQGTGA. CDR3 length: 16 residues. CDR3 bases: TGTGCCAGCAGCTCCATTCCGGGACTAGCCTACAATGAGCAGTTCTTC. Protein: CASSSIPGLAYNEQFF. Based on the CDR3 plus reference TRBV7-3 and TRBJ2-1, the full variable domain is GAGVSQTPSNKVTEKGKYVELRCDPISGHTALYWYRQSLGQGPEFLIYFQGTGAADDSGLPNDRFFAVRPEGSVSTLKIQRTERGDSAVYLCASSSIPGLAYNEQFFGPGTRLTVL.

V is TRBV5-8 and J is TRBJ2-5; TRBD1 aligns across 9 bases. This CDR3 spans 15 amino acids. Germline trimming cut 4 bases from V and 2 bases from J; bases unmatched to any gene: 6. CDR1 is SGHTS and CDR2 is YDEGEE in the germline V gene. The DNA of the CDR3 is TGTGCCAGCAGCAGAGGGACAGGGAGGCAAGAGACCCAGTACTTC. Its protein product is CASSRGTGRQETQYF.

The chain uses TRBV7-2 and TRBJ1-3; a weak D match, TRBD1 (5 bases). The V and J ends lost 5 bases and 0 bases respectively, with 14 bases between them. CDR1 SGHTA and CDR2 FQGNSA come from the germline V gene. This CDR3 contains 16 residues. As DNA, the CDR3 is TGTGCCAGCAGCCCCGTCGGGGGTCGCTCTGGAAACACCATATATTTT. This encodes CASSPVGGRSGNTIYF.

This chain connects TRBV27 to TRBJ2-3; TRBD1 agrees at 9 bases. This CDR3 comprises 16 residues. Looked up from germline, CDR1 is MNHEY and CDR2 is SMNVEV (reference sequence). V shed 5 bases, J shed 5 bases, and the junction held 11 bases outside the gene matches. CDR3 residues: CASSLQGTGLGDTQYF. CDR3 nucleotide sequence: TGTGCCAGCAGTCTTCAAGGGACAGGGTTGGGAGATACGCAGTATTTT.

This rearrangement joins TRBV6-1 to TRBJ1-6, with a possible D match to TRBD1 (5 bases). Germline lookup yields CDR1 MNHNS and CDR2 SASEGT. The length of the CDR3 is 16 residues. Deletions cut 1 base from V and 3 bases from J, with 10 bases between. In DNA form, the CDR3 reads TGTGCCAGCAGTGAAGACAGACAGAGCTATAATTCACCCCTCCACTTT. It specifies CASSEDRQSYNSPLHF.

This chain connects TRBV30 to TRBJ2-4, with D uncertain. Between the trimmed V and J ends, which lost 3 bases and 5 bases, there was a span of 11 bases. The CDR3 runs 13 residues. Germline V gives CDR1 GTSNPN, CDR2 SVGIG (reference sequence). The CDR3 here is CAWSTGPQNIQYF. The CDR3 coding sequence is TGTGCCTGGAGCACCGGGCCCCAAAACATTCAGTACTTC.

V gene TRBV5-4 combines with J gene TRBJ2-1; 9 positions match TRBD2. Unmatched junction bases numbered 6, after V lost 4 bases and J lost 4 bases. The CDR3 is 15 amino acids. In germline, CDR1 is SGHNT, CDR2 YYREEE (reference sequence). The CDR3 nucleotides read TGTGCCAGCAGCGAGGACGCGGGAGGGTACAATGAGCAGTTCTTC. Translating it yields CASSEDAGGYNEQFF.

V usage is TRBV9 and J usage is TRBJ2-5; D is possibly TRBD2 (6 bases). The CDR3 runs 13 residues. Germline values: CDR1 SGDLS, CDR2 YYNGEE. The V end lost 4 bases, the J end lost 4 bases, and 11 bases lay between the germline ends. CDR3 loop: CASSRVGGETQYF. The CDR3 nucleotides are TGTGCCAGCAGCCGAGTGGGGGGAGAGACCCAGTACTTC.

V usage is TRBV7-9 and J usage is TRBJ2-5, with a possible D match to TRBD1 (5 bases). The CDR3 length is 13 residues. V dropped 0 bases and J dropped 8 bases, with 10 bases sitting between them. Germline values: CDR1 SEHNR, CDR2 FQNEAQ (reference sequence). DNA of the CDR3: TGTGCCAGCAGCTTAGCATTCAGGGATACCCAGTACTTC. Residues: CASSLAFRDTQYF.

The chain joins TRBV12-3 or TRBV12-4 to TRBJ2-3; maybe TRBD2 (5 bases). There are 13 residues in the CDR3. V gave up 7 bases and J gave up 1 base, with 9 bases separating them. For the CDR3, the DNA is TGTGCCAGCAAGCGTAGCGGCACAGATACGCAGTATTTT. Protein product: CASKRSGTDTQYF.

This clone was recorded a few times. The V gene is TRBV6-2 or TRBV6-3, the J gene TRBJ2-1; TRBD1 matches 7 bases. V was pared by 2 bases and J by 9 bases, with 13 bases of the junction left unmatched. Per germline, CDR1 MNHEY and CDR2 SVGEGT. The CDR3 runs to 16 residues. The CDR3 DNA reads TGTGCCAGCAGTTACCGGACGTATTTGACAGGGCGTGAGCAGTTCTTC. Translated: CASSYRTYLTGREQFF.

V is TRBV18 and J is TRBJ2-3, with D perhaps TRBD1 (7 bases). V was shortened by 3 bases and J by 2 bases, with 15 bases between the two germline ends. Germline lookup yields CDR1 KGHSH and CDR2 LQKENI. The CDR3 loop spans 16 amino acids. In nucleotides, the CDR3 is TGTGCCAGCTCACCTCAGGGGGGCAGGTCCACAGATACGCAGTATTTT. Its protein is CASSPQGGRSTDTQYF.

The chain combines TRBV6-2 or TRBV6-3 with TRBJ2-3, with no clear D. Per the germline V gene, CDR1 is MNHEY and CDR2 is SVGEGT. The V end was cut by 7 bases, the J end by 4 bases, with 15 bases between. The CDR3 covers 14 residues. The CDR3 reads CASTPTRASDTQYF. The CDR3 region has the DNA TGTGCCAGCACCCCGACTCGCGCCTCAGATACGCAGTATTTT.

This CDR3 reads CASGPNGETQYF. The CDR3 nucleotides read TGTGCCAGCGGACCCAACGGGGAGACCCAGTACTTC. The chain links TRBV6-5 to TRBJ2-5; D gene unclear. V shed 8 bases and J shed 5 bases, with 12 bases lying between them. In germline, CDR1 is MNHEY, CDR2 SVGAGI. The CDR3 sequence is 12 residues long.

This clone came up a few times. The CDR3 here is CASSYAAVNEQYF. The CDR3 DNA sequence: TGTGCCAGCAGTTACGCTGCGGTGAACGAGCAGTACTTC. The rearrangement joins TRBV6-5 to TRBJ2-7; unclear D gene. The CDR3 spans 13 residues. Trimming removed 2 bases at V and 5 bases at J, with 10 bases between. Germline V gives CDR1 MNHEY, CDR2 SVGAGI.

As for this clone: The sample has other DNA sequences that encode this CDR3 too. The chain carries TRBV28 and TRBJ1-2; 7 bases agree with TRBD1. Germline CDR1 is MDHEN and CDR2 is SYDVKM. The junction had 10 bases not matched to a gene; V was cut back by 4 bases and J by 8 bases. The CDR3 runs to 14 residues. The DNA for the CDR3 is TGTGCCAGCAGTTCCCCGGAGGGGGCTCGGGGCTACACCTTC. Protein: CASSSPEGARGYTF.